This paragraph covers one T cell receptor beta chain sequence. Its antigen is undetermined. This may be a read error, as it is one base from a much larger clone. This specimen belongs to a study of T cells in Graves' hyperthyroidism and ophthalmopathy. Template material for amplifying TCR beta CDR3 regions consisted of RNA transcripts. The TCR CDR3 was amplified in a first-round RT-PCR using the HTBI primer set. Using its own MiXCR run on the multiplex PCR reads, TCRdb lists one record per CDR3 protein. Of over 650,000 distinct CDR3 sequences in the sample, just under 45% were seen once. Overall study findings and caveats: Prediction of ophthalmopathy progression came a median around 7.1 months pre-onset.

Trimming cost V 7 bases and J 11 bases, with 18 bases left between them. Germline V gene sequence: CDR1 DFQATT, CDR2 SNEGSKA (reference sequence). The CDR3 is 13 amino acids. Input material: peripheral blood or thyroid tissue (not recorded which). This chain uses TRBV20-1 with TRBJ1-6; D gene ambiguous. The TCR sequence derives from an adult man with Graves' disease, either hyperthyroidism or ophthalmopathy (not recorded which). CDR3 residues: CSVSPKVGTPLHF. The CDR3 DNA reads as TGCAGTGTTAGCCCCAAGGTTGGAACACCCCTCCACTTT.